These T cell receptor beta chains were read from a single sample in a study of blood T cell repertoires in COVID-19. Using immunoSEQ multiplex PCR, the repertoire was profiled, and TCRdb retains in-frame clones only, with some absent. The sample carries roughly 360,000 clones, roughly 86% recorded once. Sequenced input: peripheral blood. These receptors came from a human donor with acute or convalescent COVID-19. The donor label of this sample is uncertain. CDR3s include the opening cysteine and the closing phenylalanine or tryptophan. D genes are given only for firm matches. Clone size appears in some rows only: once, few, many, or a class for an expanded clone.

v_call	clone_size	d_call	j_call	cdr3_nt	cdr3_aa
TRBV11-2	once	TRBD2	TRBJ2-3	TGTGCCAGCAGCTTAGATCTAGCGGACAATACGCAGTATTTT	CASSLDLADNTQYF
TRBV3-1/TRBV3-2	.	.	TRBJ1-1	TGTGCCAGCAGCCTAGGACAGAAGAACACTGAAGCTTTCTTT	CASSLGQKNTEAFF
TRBV24-1	once	.	TRBJ2-5	TGTGCCACCAGTGATTCGGGAGAGACCCAGTACTTC	CATSDSGETQYF
TRBV5-1	.	.	TRBJ1-1	TGCGCCAGCACTACCCCGGGGAACACTGAAGCTTTCTTT	CASTTPGNTEAFF
TRBV11-2	once	.	TRBJ1-1	TGTGCCAGCAGCTTAGCTGCCCGGGGTCGCACTGAAGCTTTCTTT	CASSLAARGRTEAFF
TRBV11-2	.	.	TRBJ2-4	TGTGCCAGCAGCTTAGAACGCCTTAGACTAGCCAAAAACATTCAGTACTTC	CASSLERLRLAKNIQYF
TRBV2	.	TRBD1	TRBJ1-5	TGTGCCAGCAGTGAAATCGGGACAGCCAATCAGCCCCAGCATTTT	CASSEIGTANQPQHF
TRBV7-2	.	.	TRBJ2-3	TGTGCCAGCAGCCCTAATGTTCTCCGTCTGGGCTCAGATACGCAGTATTTT	CASSPNVLRLGSDTQYF
TRBV11-2	.	.	TRBJ2-1	TGTGCCAGCAGTTCAGGGGTTAATGAGCAGTTCTTC	CASSSGVNEQFF
TRBV20-1	.	.	TRBJ2-7	TGCAGTGCTAGTTGGCAGTCCGACGAGCAGTACTTC	CSASWQSDEQYF
TRBV19	.	.	TRBJ2-7	TGTGCCAGTAGTGAACGGGAAGAGGCGGTTGGGTCCTACGAGCAGTACTTC	CASSEREEAVGSYEQYF
TRBV5-1	once	TRBD2	TRBJ2-3	TGCGCCAGCAGTCCCTTAGCGGGGGGGCGGACAGATACGCAGTATTTT	CASSPLAGGRTDTQYF
TRBV10-3	.	TRBD1	TRBJ1-2	TGTGCCAGATCCGGGACAGCCAACTATGGCTACACCTTC	CARSGTANYGYTF
TRBV6-1	.	TRBD1	TRBJ1-5	TGTGCCAGCAGTGGCCGGGACAGTGGTCTTAATCAGCCCCAGCATTTT	CASSGRDSGLNQPQHF
TRBV7-9	.	TRBD1	TRBJ1-1	TGTGCCAGCAGCTCGGGACAGGGCCTTGAAGCTTTCTTT	CASSSGQGLEAFF
TRBV6-6	.	TRBD1	TRBJ1-5	TGTGCCAGCAGTTACCAGGGGACAGGGGGAAGTCAGCCCCAGCATTTT	CASSYQGTGGSQPQHF
TRBV7-9	few	.	TRBJ1-2	TGTGCCAGCAGCGGACCTGGACAGTCCCTGTTGTATGGCTACACCTTC	CASSGPGQSLLYGYTF
TRBV19	.	TRBD1	TRBJ1-2	TGTGCCAGTAGTACGAATTGGGACAGGGACAACTATGGCTACACCTTC	CASSTNWDRDNYGYTF
TRBV5-6	.	TRBD1	TRBJ1-4	TGTGCCAGCAGCCTTTACCCAGGGACAGCAACTAATGAAAAACTGTTTTTT	CASSLYPGTATNEKLFF
TRBV11-3	.	TRBD2	TRBJ2-1	TGTGCCAGCAGCGGAGCGGGAGGGCTCTACAATGAGCAGTTCTTC	CASSGAGGLYNEQFF
TRBV7-9	.	TRBD1	TRBJ2-2	TGTGCCAGCAGCCAGTCCCGACAGGGACCCGGGGAGCTGTTTTTT	CASSQSRQGPGELFF
TRBV5-1	.	.	TRBJ2-5	TGCGCCAGCAGGAGAGGGGGACTACCTACACAAGAGACCCAGTACTTC	CASRRGGLPTQETQYF
TRBV25-1	.	TRBD2	TRBJ2-7	TGTGCCAGCAGCGCGGGACTAGATTCCTCCGAGCAGTACTTC	CASSAGLDSSEQYF
TRBV7-2	.	TRBD1	TRBJ1-1	TGTGCCAGCAGCTCATCCGCCAGGGGGAGCACTGAAGCTTTCTTT	CASSSSARGSTEAFF
TRBV12-5	.	TRBD1	TRBJ2-2	TGTGCTAGTGGTTTAGGACAGGGAAGAACCGGGGAGCTGTTTTTT	CASGLGQGRTGELFF
TRBV14	.	TRBD2	TRBJ2-7	TGTGCCAGCAGCCAAGATGCCCTAGCGGGGATAACCTACGAGCAGTACTTC	CASSQDALAGITYEQYF
TRBV15	.	TRBD1	TRBJ1-4	TGTGCCACCAGCACTAAGGGACAGTATGAAAAACTGTTTTTT	CATSTKGQYEKLFF
TRBV18	few	.	TRBJ2-7	TGTGCCAGCTCACCAAGGACAGTCGCCGGCGAGCAGTACTTC	CASSPRTVAGEQYF
TRBV6-5	.	.	TRBJ1-1	TGTGCCAGCAGTTACCTCCCTACAGTTAACACTGAAGCTTTCTTT	CASSYLPTVNTEAFF
TRBV5-8	.	.	TRBJ1-2	TGTGCCAGCAGCTTGATTGTAGGTAGGAGAGGTTCTAACTATGGCTACACCTTC	CASSLIVGRRGSNYGYTF
TRBV10-3	.	TRBD1	TRBJ2-1	TGTGCCATCAGTGAGTCAGACAGGGGGCGTGAGCAGTTCTTC	CAISESDRGREQFF
TRBV3-1/TRBV3-2	.	.	TRBJ1-2	TGTGCCAGCAGCCAAGTTGGGGGCAATGGCTACACCTTC	CASSQVGGNGYTF
TRBV6-5	.	TRBD1	TRBJ1-1	TGTGCCAGCCGGGACAGAGGAGGGGACACTGAAGCTTTCTTT	CASRDRGGDTEAFF
TRBV24-1	.	TRBD1	TRBJ2-2	TGTGCCACCGGGACAGACCACGGGGAGCTGTTTTTT	CATGTDHGELFF
TRBV11-2	.	TRBD2	TRBJ2-1	TGTGCCAGCAGCTTTCGGCGGGAGACAGCCTACAATGAGCAGTTCTTC	CASSFRRETAYNEQFF
TRBV10-3	.	TRBD2	TRBJ2-3	TGTGCCATCAGTGGGGGGACTAGCAGAATCACAGATACGCAGTATTTT	CAISGGTSRITDTQYF
TRBV5-1	.	.	TRBJ2-6	TGCGCCAGCAGGGCAGGGGAGACATCTGGGGCCAACGTCCTGACTTTC	CASRAGETSGANVLTF
TRBV2	.	TRBD1	TRBJ1-4	TGTGCCAGCAAAGGACAGGGGGTAGGGAGAATACTGTTTTTT	CASKGQGVGRILFF
TRBV6-6	.	.	TRBJ1-1	TGTGCCAGCAGTCCCCTAGACAGCCTTATTCCTTCGAACACTGAAGCTTTCTTT	CASSPLDSLIPSNTEAFF
TRBV6-5	.	.	TRBJ2-7	TGTGCCAGCATTCCTCCCGGGGGGCGCGAGCAGTACTTC	CASIPPGGREQYF
TRBV5-4	.	TRBD1	TRBJ1-1	TGTGCCAGCAGCCGGGACAGTAGGTCAACTGAAGCTTTCTTT	CASSRDSRSTEAFF
TRBV12-3/TRBV12-4	.	TRBD1	TRBJ1-2	TGTGCCAGCAGTTGGACAGGCTATGGCTACACCTTC	CASSWTGYGYTF
TRBV20-1	.	.	TRBJ1-1	TGCAGTGCTCGGGAGAACACTGAAGCTTTCTTT	CSARENTEAFF
TRBV7-9	.	.	TRBJ1-3	TGTGCCAGCGGTGACAGTCACACTGGAAACACCATATATTTT	CASGDSHTGNTIYF
TRBV7-9	.	TRBD1	TRBJ2-1	TGTGCCAGCAGCTTAGGGATCCCGGGACAGGGGAGGTTAAATGAGCAGTTCTTC	CASSLGIPGQGRLNEQFF
TRBV30	.	.	TRBJ1-2	TGTGCCTGGGGGAGACAGTACCCAAACTATGGCTACACCTTC	CAWGRQYPNYGYTF
TRBV5-8	.	.	TRBJ1-5	TGTGCCAGCAGCTTGGTAGTGCGCAATCAGCCCCAGCATTTT	CASSLVVRNQPQHF
TRBV2	once	.	TRBJ1-1	TGTGCCAGCAGGGAGGCGTTAAACACTGAAGCTTTCTTT	CASREALNTEAFF
TRBV21-1	.	.	TRBJ1-2	TGTGCCAGCAGCAAAGAAGACAGAGTCTATGGCTACACCTTC	CASSKEDRVYGYTF
TRBV7-9	many	TRBD1	TRBJ1-1	TGTGCCAGCAGCTCCCGGACAGGGAACACTGAAGCTTTCTTT	CASSSRTGNTEAFF
TRBV30	.	TRBD1	TRBJ1-2	TGTGCCTGGAGTAAGGGACAGGGGATCTATGGCTACACCTTC	CAWSKGQGIYGYTF
TRBV18	few	.	TRBJ2-5	TGTGCCAGCTCACCTAACGGCGGGACCCAAGAGACCCAGTACTTC	CASSPNGGTQETQYF
TRBV15	.	.	TRBJ2-3	TGTGCCACCAGCAGAGAGGGAGCTGGCACAGATACGCAGTATTTT	CATSREGAGTDTQYF
TRBV18	.	.	TRBJ2-3	TGTGCCAGCTCACCACAGCTAAGCGGGGATACGCAGTATTTT	CASSPQLSGDTQYF